This T cell receptor beta chain was found in a study of regulatory T cells in long-lasting Graves disease. The V gene lost 7 bases and the J gene lost 4 bases, with 19 bases spanning the gap. Germline-derived CDR1 and CDR2 are SQVTM and ANQGSEA. This CDR3 comprises 14 residues. Stated time point: newly diagnosed GD, antithyroid drugs for less than 3 months. RNA from PBMCs was the source of the TCR library. As regards this clonotype: The antigen remains undetermined.

iRepertoire HTBI primers and Arm-PCR of CDR3 regions built TCR beta libraries. A single record per CDR3 protein comes from TCRdb applying MiXCR to the multiplex PCR reads. The table includes some 460,000 distinct CDR3 sequences, around 15% detected once. Study-level points and caveats: The analysis examined peripheral blood only and excluded thyroid tissue.

The data were also submitted as part of a second study, on T cells in Graves' hyperthyroidism and ophthalmopathy.

The chain joins TRBV29-1 to TRBJ1-2; the D gene is possibly TRBD1 (5 bases). Sequenced material: peripheral blood mononuclear cells (PBMCs), taken at new diagnosis, from a patient treated with antithyroid drugs. This clonotype was obtained from a middle-aged man with Graves disease. DNA of the CDR3: TGCAGCGCCGGAGGAGGGGCCCTGGGCTATGGCTACACCTTC. Amino acid sequence: CSAGGGALGYGYTF. Using reference TRBV29-1 and TRBJ1-2 for the parts outside the CDR3, the full variable domain is SAVISQKPSRDICQRGTSLTIQCQVDSQVTMMFWYRQQPGQSLTLIATANQGSEATYESGFVIDKFPISRPNLTFSTLTVSNMSPEDSSIYLCSAGGGALGYGYTFGSGTRLTVV.